What follows are 19 T cell receptor beta chains derived from one specimen sequenced in a study of cytomegalovirus exposure and HLA in healthy donors (dated by TCRdb to about 2017). Libraries were prepared through the immunoSEQ multiplex PCR assay. For the multiplex PCR, a mixture combining 60 forward primers for TCR Vbeta segments and 13 reverse primers for TCR Jbeta segments was used. TCRdb retrieved this table from immuneACCESS and kept in-frame rearrangements only. Not all clones are present; in checked studies, unresolved V genes account for under half, and no reason is known for the remainder. The sample has 100,000 to 150,000 clones on record, about 81% of them singletons. The ten largest clones capture about 1% of the sample. Sequenced material: PBMCs. These receptors originate from a woman younger than 45 in good health and CMV-seronegative.

The gene calls are TRBV7-2 and TRBJ1-1, with 7 bases aligning to TRBD1. V was pared by 0 bases and J by 0 bases, with 7 bases of the junction left unmatched. CDR1 is SGHTA, CDR2 FQGNSA, per germline. The CDR3 loop spans 17 amino acids. This CDR3 is CASSLAGQRLMNTEAFF. Written as DNA, the CDR3 is TGTGCCAGCAGCTTAGCGGGACAGAGACTTATGAACACTGAAGCTTTCTTT.

Only one count was recorded for this clone. CDR3 sequence reads: CASSGETTIGNEQFF. DNA of the CDR3: TGCGCCAGCAGCGGAGAGACCACGATCGGCAATGAGCAGTTCTTC. V usage is TRBV5-1 and J usage is TRBJ2-1; D remains unclear. The CDR3 runs 15 residues. V was pared by 4 bases and J by 6 bases, with 17 bases between. Germline CDR1 SGHRS, CDR2 YFSETQ.

This chain links TRBV4-2 with TRBJ2-2; the match to TRBD2 covers 11 bases. CDR1 is LGHNA and CDR2 is YNFKEQ in the germline V gene. This CDR3 is built from 18 residues. V gave up 4 bases and J gave up 6 bases; unmatched junction bases: 13. As DNA, the CDR3 is TGTGCCAGCAGCCCTGAGATAGCGGGGGGGCCGTACGCCGGGGAGCTGTTTTTT. This codes for CASSPEIAGGPYAGELFF.

The chain links TRBV7-9 to TRBJ2-7; D gene ambiguous. V lost 2 bases and J 5 bases, leaving 19 bases between the germline ends. From germline, CDR1 is SEHNR and CDR2 FQNEAQ (reference sequence). The CDR3 totals 16 residues. The CDR3 DNA reads as TGTGCCAGCAGCTTAAATCCCCCCGGAGTCATCGACGAGCAGTACTTC. Protein product: CASSLNPPGVIDEQYF.

As for this clone: The junction and the germline gene differ at one end; a read error may be behind it. The chain joins TRBV7-7 to TRBJ2-2; 11 nucleotides align to TRBD2. The CDR3 has 16 amino acids. CDR1 is SSHAT, CDR2 FNYEAQ, per germline (reference sequence). CDR3 loop: CASSHGTSGNTGELFF. CDR3 bases: TGTGCTAGCAGCCATGGGACTAGCGGGAACACCGGGGAGCTGTTTTTT.

The chain has TRBV5-1 and TRBJ2-1, with TRBD2 matching over 13 bases. The CDR3 covers 15 residues. J gave up 9 bases and V 3 bases, and 6 bases lay outside the gene matches. From germline, CDR1 is SGHRS and CDR2 YFSETQ. The DNA of the CDR3 is TGCGCCAGCAGCTCCCCAACTAGCGGGGGGGGTGAGCAGTTCTTC. It specifies CASSSPTSGGGEQFF.

In this sample, this clone turned up a few times. The V and J genes are TRBV7-9 and TRBJ1-4; 7 bases are shared with TRBD1. The CDR3 is 15 residues long. The germline gives CDR1 SEHNR, CDR2 FQNEAQ (reference sequence). J was trimmed by 7 bases and V by 4 bases; bases with no gene match: 9. The CDR3 nucleotides read TGTGCCAGCAGCTCGTTACAGGGGCCCTCTGAAAAACTGTTTTTT. This sequence encodes CASSSLQGPSEKLFF.

The chain couples TRBV4-1 to TRBJ2-1; 8 nucleotides agree with TRBD1. The CDR3 is 15 residues long. Germline V gives CDR1 MGHRA, CDR2 YSYEKL. CDR3 DNA sequence: TGCACCGGCAGCTCCCGGGACAGGACCTACAATGAGCAGTTCTTC. Translating gives CTGSSRDRTYNEQFF.

The J gene is TRBJ2-5, the V gene TRBV5-1; D might be TRBD2 (6 bases). The J call may be faulty, since TRBJ2-7 better matches the DNA end. The CDR3 has 15 amino acids. Germline V gene data show CDR1 as SGHRS and CDR2 as YFSETQ. CDR3 sequence (DNA): TGCGCCAGCAGCCTATACGTCGGGACTTCCTACGAGCAGTACTTC. Translated: CASSLYVGTSYEQYF.

A single count supports this clone. The chain employs TRBV19 and TRBJ1-1; 7 positions match TRBD1. Germline loops: CDR1 LNHDA, CDR2 SQIVND (reference sequence). The CDR3 is made up of 18 amino acids. V shed 5 bases and J 0 bases; nucleotides not matched to a gene: 15. The CDR3 reads CASSFIPGQKPMNTEAFF. The CDR3 DNA is TGTGCCAGTAGTTTCATCCCGGGACAGAAACCCATGAACACTGAAGCTTTCTTT.

The genes are TRBV29-1 and TRBJ1-2; D is perhaps TRBD1 (5 bases). Trimming removed 2 bases from V and 6 bases from J, with 10 bases in between. The CDR3 covers 12 residues. The germline V gene encodes CDR1 SQVTM and CDR2 ANQGSEA. CDR3 coding DNA: TGCAGCGTTGAAAGCCTCAGGGATGGCTACACCTTC. Translation gives CSVESLRDGYTF.

The CDR3 spells CASSPQRQGGSGNTIYF. DNA of the CDR3: TGTGCCAGCTCACCACAGCGGCAGGGGGGATCTGGAAACACCATATATTTT. The genes are TRBV18 and TRBJ1-3; TRBD1 matches at 7 bases. The germline V gene has CDR1 KGHSH and CDR2 LQKENI. V shed 1 base and J 1 base; nucleotides not matched to a gene: 7. This CDR3 spans 17 amino acids.

The chain employs TRBV7-9 and TRBJ2-7; TRBD1 is a possible D gene (5 bases). CDR3 length: 14 residues. Trimming took 1 base from V and 9 from J, leaving 16 bases between them. Per germline, CDR1 SEHNR and CDR2 FQNEAQ (reference sequence). CDR3 in DNA: TGTGCCAGCAGCTTAGGTCAGGGCTACGAGCGGCAGTACTTC. It yields the protein CASSLGQGYERQYF.

This clone was recorded only once. The chain has TRBV30 and TRBJ2-7; D ambiguous. Germline-derived CDR1 and CDR2 are GTSNPN and SVGIG (reference sequence). Between the trimmed V and J ends, which lost 2 bases and 4 bases, there was a span of 9 bases. There are 12 residues in the CDR3. CDR3 protein: CAWSMGHYEQYF. As DNA, the CDR3 is TGTGCCTGGAGTATGGGCCATTACGAGCAGTACTTC.

The chain joins TRBV19 to TRBJ1-5; TRBD1 aligns across 9 bases. With 2 bases clipped from V and 5 bases from J, the junction kept 7 bases outside the gene matches. The CDR3 consists of 16 residues. Germline V CDR1 and CDR2: LNHDA, SQIVND (reference sequence). This chain's CDR3 is CASSIPGQGTYQPQHF. The CDR3 nucleotides are TGTGCCAGTAGTATACCGGGACAGGGAACATATCAGCCCCAGCATTTT.

V usage is TRBV30 and J usage is TRBJ1-2; D may be TRBD1 (5 bases). There are 15 residues in the CDR3. Germline CDR1 is GTSNPN and CDR2 is SVGIG (reference sequence). V was cut by 2 bases and J by 3 bases, with 16 bases left in between. The CDR3 DNA sequence: TGTGCCTGGAGTCTAGGGGTGTGGGGGGACTATGGCTACACCTTC. The encoded protein is CAWSLGVWGDYGYTF.

The chain has TRBV6-5 and TRBJ1-5, with D maybe TRBD1 (6 bases). Germline V gene lookup returns CDR1 MNHEY and CDR2 SVGAGI. V lost 6 bases and J lost 7, with 13 bases in between. This CDR3 is 13 amino acids long. The CDR3: CASSRAQGQPQHF. The DNA of the CDR3 is TGTGCCAGCAGCCGGGCCCAGGGGCAGCCCCAGCATTTT.

This clone appeared a single time. The rearrangement links TRBV27 to TRBJ1-5, with 7 nucleotides matching TRBD1. CDR1 and CDR2 (germline): MNHEY, SMNVEV (reference sequence). J lost 7 bases, V lost 6 bases, and 9 bases had no gene match. CDR3 length: 14 amino acids. In nucleotides, the CDR3 is TGTGCCAGCAGCCTACGACAGGGTTGGCAGCCCCAGCATTTT. As protein: CASSLRQGWQPQHF.

The J gene is TRBJ1-2, the V gene TRBV5-1; TRBD1 is a possible D gene (5 bases). The CDR3 is 14 residues long. V was cut by 2 bases and J by 1 base, with 9 bases left in between. CDR1 is SGHRS, CDR2 YFSETQ, per germline. The CDR3 loop is CASSLTGDNYGYTF. CDR3 sequence (DNA): TGCGCCAGCAGCTTAACAGGCGATAACTATGGCTACACCTTC.